This T cell receptor beta chain was retrieved from a study of blood T cell repertoires in COVID-19. As for the study in general: Spain, Italy and the United States supplied samples that represented acute and convalescent COVID-19. PBMCs, B-cell-depleted T cells, or T cells provided the cDNA or gDNA that made up the material.

The method was immunoSEQ multiplex PCR; TCRdb's version includes in-frame clones alone and lacks a portion of them. The sample records 50,000 to 75,000 clones, 79% being singletons. This CDR3 has 14 residues. CDR1 is LNHDA and CDR2 is SQIVND in the germline V gene (reference sequence). The junction had 7 bases not matched to a gene; V was cut back by 5 bases and J by 4 bases. The TCR comes from a woman of 80 years or more with active or convalescent COVID-19. The material sequenced was peripheral blood. The chain uses TRBV19 and TRBJ1-1; 7 bases are shared with TRBD1. The CDR3 protein is CASSGQERGTEAFF. As DNA, the CDR3 is TGTGCCAGTAGTGGACAGGAGCGCGGCACTGAAGCTTTCTTT. The full variable domain, with the rest looked up from reference TRBV19 and TRBJ1-1, is DGGITQSPKYLFRKEGQNVTLSCEQNLNHDAMYWYRQDPGQGLRLIYYSQIVNDFQKGDIAEGYSVSREKKESFPLTVTSAQKNPTAFYLCASSGQERGTEAFFGQGTRLTVV.